Given below is one TCR beta chain in context. Its antigen is unknown. Participants had chemo-refractory metastatic non-small-cell lung cancer and were treated with focal radiation plus ipilimumab CTLA-4 blockade. These data originate in a study of radiotherapy plus CTLA-4 blockade in lung cancer. Broader study findings: How blood T cell clones changed early, along with interferon-beta, reportedly forecast response best.

Sequenced by immunoSEQ multiplex PCR; TCRdb stores in-frame clones only, minus some. This repertoire shows nearly 95,000 clones, roughly 80% found once; its top ten account for roughly 24%. The CDR3 loop spans 13 amino acids. The V end was cut by 5 bases, the J end by 5 bases, with 10 bases between. Germline lookup yields CDR1 SEHNR and CDR2 FQNEAQ (reference sequence). This sequence joins TRBV7-9 and TRBJ1-5; D uncertain. The sequence was obtained from a human donor with non-small cell lung cancer that progressed on radiotherapy plus ipilimumab. Sample: peripheral blood, taken from a patient treated with radiotherapy plus ipilimumab. The CDR3, as DNA: TGTGCCAGCAGCGTAAACGGGGATCAGCCCCAGCATTTT. As protein: CASSVNGDQPQHF.